The clone carrying this T cell receptor (beta chain) occurred many times. No antigen is known for it. CDR3 length: 17 residues. Germline-derived CDR1 and CDR2 are SGHDN and FVKESK. Trimming took 4 bases from V and 3 from J, leaving 20 bases between them. Combining iRepertoire HTBI primers with Arm-PCR of CDR3 regions, the authors built TCR beta libraries. TCRdb reanalysed the multiplex PCR reads using MiXCR and keeps one entry per CDR3 protein. The sample yields 400,000 to 500,000 distinct CDR3 sequences, 16% seen once. The data belong to a study of regulatory T cells in long-lasting Graves disease. General study findings and limits: Persistent disease showed a preference for TRBV28, TRBJ1-2 and TRBJ2-5.

Sample time point: newly diagnosed GD, antithyroid drugs for less than 3 months. There was RNA extracted from PBMCs, and the TCR library was made from it. These data are also associated with another study on T cells in Graves' hyperthyroidism and ophthalmopathy. That study adds: The study excluded patients with uncontrolled infection, other autoimmune disease, pregnancy or lactation. The primer set for the first-round RT-PCR of the TCR CDR3 was HTBI. Most thyroid clonotypes that were expanded above 0.001 also turned up in blood.

The chain carries TRBV14 and TRBJ2-3; tentatively, D is TRBD2 (5 bases). This TCR was recovered from a woman between 18 and 29 years old with Graves disease. Sample: peripheral blood mononuclear cells (PBMCs), taken at new diagnosis, from a patient treated with antithyroid drugs. The CDR3, as DNA: TGTGCCAGCAGCCCGATACGTGGCGGAAGAGGGACAGATACGCAGTATTTT. Amino acid sequence: CASSPIRGGRGTDTQYF. Looking up the rest from reference TRBV14 and TRBJ2-3 gives the full variable domain: EAGVTQFPSHSVIEKGQTVTLRCDPISGHDNLYWYRRVMGKEIKFLLHFVKESKQDESGMPNNRFLAERTGGTYSTLKVQPAELEDSGVYFCASSPIRGGRGTDTQYFGPGTRLTVL.